These 12 T cell receptor beta chains share one sample of origin, sequenced in a study of vaccination and CD4 T cells after COVID-19. Indicated treatment: approximately 9-day PBMC culture with coronavirus spike peptide pools or control peptides (ViraFEST assay). Sequence data for DNA of cultured CD4+ T cells were generated by the Oncomine TCR Beta short-read assay. Using its own MiXCR run on the PCR reads, TCRdb lists one record per CDR3 protein. The sample carries roughly 11,000 distinct CDR3 sequences, about three fifths recorded once. Their target antigens are unknown. Specimen: CD4+ T cells from blood, cultured in vitro. These TCRs come from a human donor who had recovered from COVID-19.

This rearrangement joins TRBV3-1 to TRBJ2-1; 12 nucleotides match TRBD2. After removal of 2 bases from V and 7 bases from J, the junction contained 9 bases not matched to a gene. Germline assignment: CDR1 LGHDT and CDR2 YNNKEL (reference sequence). The CDR3 consists of 17 residues. CDR3 in amino acids: CASSQTRLAGGRNEQFF. The CDR3 nucleotides read TGTGCCAGCAGCCAAACCCGCCTAGCGGGAGGGCGGAATGAGCAGTTCTTC.

The chain recombines TRBV5-4 with TRBJ1-1, with 9 bases that match TRBD1. J was trimmed by 3 bases and V by 1 base; bases with no gene match: 1. The CDR3 consists of 14 residues. Germline V gene data show CDR1 as SGHNT and CDR2 as YYREEE (reference sequence). DNA of the CDR3: TGTGCCAGCAGCTTGAACAGGGGGCACACTGAAGCTTTCTTT. Amino acids: CASSLNRGHTEAFF. Drawing the rest from reference TRBV5-4 and TRBJ1-1, the complete variable domain is ETGVTQSPTHLIKTRGQQVTLRCSSQSGHNTVSWYQQALGQGPQFIFQYYREEENGRGNFPPRFSGLQFPNYSSELNVNALELDDSALYLCASSLNRGHTEAFFGQGTRLTVV.

V gene TRBV19 combines with J gene TRBJ2-3; TRBD1 aligns across 7 bases. V lost 3 bases, J lost 3 bases, and 6 bases stayed unmatched. This CDR3 has 15 residues. Germline-derived CDR1 and CDR2 are LNHDA and SQIVND (reference sequence). In DNA, the CDR3 is TGTGCCAGTAGTATGGGGACAGTGCGAACAGATACGCAGTATTTT. Protein product: CASSMGTVRTDTQYF.

The chain links TRBV19 to TRBJ1-5, with 8 bases identical to TRBD1. The CDR3 extends over 16 amino acids. Germline V gene data show CDR1 as LNHDA and CDR2 as SQIVND (reference sequence). V gave up 5 bases and J gave up 1 base; unmatched junction bases: 7. CDR3 in amino acids: CASSPRTGRSNQPQHF. In DNA form, the CDR3 reads TGTGCCAGTAGTCCGCGGACAGGGAGGAGCAATCAGCCCCAGCATTTT.

This clonotype was counted a few times. V is TRBV20-1 and J is TRBJ2-5; the match to TRBD2 covers 10 bases. J gave up 5 bases and V 6 bases, and 21 bases lay outside the gene matches. Per germline, CDR1 DFQATT and CDR2 SNEGSKA (reference sequence). The CDR3 spans 18 residues. CDR3 sequence: CSAPGGYSGRALVETQYF. In DNA, the CDR3 is TGCAGTGCCCCCGGGGGTTACAGCGGGAGGGCCCTGGTGGAGACCCAGTACTTC.

V and J are TRBV2 and TRBJ2-2, with TRBD1 matching over 8 bases. Per germline, CDR1 SNHLY and CDR2 FYNNEI. V lost 4 bases to trimming and J lost 6 bases; unmatched junction nucleotides: 4. The CDR3 length is 14 residues. The CDR3 protein is CASSGTGLAGELFF. Written as DNA, the CDR3 is TGTGCCAGCAGTGGGACAGGGCTTGCCGGGGAGCTGTTTTTT.

CDR3 DNA sequence: TGTGCCAGCAGTCAAACCGGCGCAGGGAGGAATGGCTACACCTTC. Protein sequence: CASSQTGAGRNGYTF. The chain links TRBV6-1 to TRBJ1-2, with a weak D call TRBD1 (5 bases). Germline V gene lookup returns CDR1 MNHNS and CDR2 SASEGT. V lost 5 bases and J lost 6, with 19 bases in between. This CDR3 comprises 15 residues.

The chain recombines TRBV6-5 with TRBJ2-1, with 10 nucleotides matching TRBD1. This CDR3 spans 15 amino acids. J lost 6 bases, V lost 4 bases, and 6 bases had no gene match. Per the germline V gene, CDR1 is MNHEY and CDR2 is SVGAGI. In DNA form, the CDR3 reads TGTGCCAGCAGTTCTCCGGGACAGGGGTTCAATGAGCAGTTCTTC. It encodes CASSSPGQGFNEQFF.

The chain joins TRBV6-1 to TRBJ1-6; TRBD1 matches 8 bases. Unmatched junction bases numbered 16, after V lost 3 bases and J lost 6 bases. CDR1 is MNHNS, CDR2 SASEGT, per germline. This CDR3 has 19 residues. The CDR3, as DNA: TGTGCCAGCAGTGACAGCCGGGACAGGTCCTTTATTCGTAATTCACCCCTCCACTTT. Translated, it gives CASSDSRDRSFIRNSPLHF.

The gene calls are TRBV19 and TRBJ2-5; 9 nucleotides line up with TRBD2. CDR1 and CDR2 (germline): LNHDA, SQIVND (reference sequence). The CDR3 is made up of 15 amino acids. V lost 5 bases and J lost 2; bases outside the gene matches: 6. CDR3 protein: CASSFWTSDQETQYF. Written as DNA, the CDR3 is TGTGCCAGTAGTTTCTGGACTAGCGATCAAGAGACCCAGTACTTC.

This clonotype came up a few times. V and J are TRBV30 and TRBJ1-1; D unresolved. V dropped 3 bases and J dropped 5 bases, with 10 bases sitting between them. The germline V gene has CDR1 GTSNPN and CDR2 SVGIG (reference sequence). The CDR3 has 12 residues. This CDR3 is CAWSLPSTEAFF. The CDR3 DNA is TGTGCCTGGAGCCTCCCGTCAACTGAAGCTTTCTTT.

This clonotype showed up just a few times. The chain joins TRBV28 to TRBJ2-1; tentative D call: TRBD2 (7 bases). Germline V gene data show CDR1 as MDHEN and CDR2 as SYDVKM. The V end lost 8 bases, the J end lost 3 bases, and 14 bases lay between the germline ends. The CDR3 loop spans 14 amino acids. CDR3 in amino acids: CASRGGLFYNEQFF. CDR3 in DNA: TGTGCCAGCCGAGGGGGACTATTCTACAATGAGCAGTTCTTC.